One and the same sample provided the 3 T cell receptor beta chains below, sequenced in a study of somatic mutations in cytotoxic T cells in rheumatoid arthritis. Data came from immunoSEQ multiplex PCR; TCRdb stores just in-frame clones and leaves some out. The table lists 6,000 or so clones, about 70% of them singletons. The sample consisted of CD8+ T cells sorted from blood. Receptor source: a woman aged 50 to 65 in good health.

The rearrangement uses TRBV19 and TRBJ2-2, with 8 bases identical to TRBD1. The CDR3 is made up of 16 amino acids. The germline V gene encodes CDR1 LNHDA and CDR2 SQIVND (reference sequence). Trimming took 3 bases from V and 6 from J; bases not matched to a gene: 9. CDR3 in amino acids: CASSMGLWTGSGELFF. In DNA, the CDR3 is TGTGCCAGTAGTATGGGTTTGTGGACAGGGTCCGGGGAGCTGTTTTTT. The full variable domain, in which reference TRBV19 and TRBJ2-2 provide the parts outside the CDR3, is DGGITQSPKYLFRKEGQNVTLSCEQNLNHDAMYWYRQDPGQGLRLIYYSQIVNDFQKGDIAEGYSVSREKKESFPLTVTSAQKNPTAFYLCASSMGLWTGSGELFFGEGSRLTVL.

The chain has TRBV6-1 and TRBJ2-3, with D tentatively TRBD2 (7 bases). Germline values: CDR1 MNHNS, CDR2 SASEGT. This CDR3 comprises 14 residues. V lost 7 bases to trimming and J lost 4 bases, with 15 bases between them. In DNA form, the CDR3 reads TGTGCCAGCAACCTTGGGGAGGGGGCAGATACGCAGTATTTT. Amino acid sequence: CASNLGEGADTQYF.

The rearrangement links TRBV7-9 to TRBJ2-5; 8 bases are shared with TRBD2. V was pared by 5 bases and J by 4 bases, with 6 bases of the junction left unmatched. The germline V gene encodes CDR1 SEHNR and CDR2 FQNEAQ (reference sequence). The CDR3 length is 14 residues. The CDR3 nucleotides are TGTGCCAGCAGCCACATTCGGGGGGGAGAGACCCAGTACTTC. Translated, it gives CASSHIRGGETQYF.